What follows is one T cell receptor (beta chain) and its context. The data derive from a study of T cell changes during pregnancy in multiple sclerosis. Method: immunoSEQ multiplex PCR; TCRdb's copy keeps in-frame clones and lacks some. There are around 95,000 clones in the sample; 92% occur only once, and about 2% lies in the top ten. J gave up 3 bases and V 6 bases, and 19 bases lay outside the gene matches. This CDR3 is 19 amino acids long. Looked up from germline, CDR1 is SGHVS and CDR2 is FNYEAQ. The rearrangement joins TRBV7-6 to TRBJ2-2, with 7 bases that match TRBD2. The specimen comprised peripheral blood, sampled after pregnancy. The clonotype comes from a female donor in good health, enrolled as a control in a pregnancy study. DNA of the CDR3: TGTGCCAGCAGTCCCGGGGCCCTCCTACTGGGGAGGGACACCGGGGAGCTGTTTTTT. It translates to CASSPGALLLGRDTGELFF.